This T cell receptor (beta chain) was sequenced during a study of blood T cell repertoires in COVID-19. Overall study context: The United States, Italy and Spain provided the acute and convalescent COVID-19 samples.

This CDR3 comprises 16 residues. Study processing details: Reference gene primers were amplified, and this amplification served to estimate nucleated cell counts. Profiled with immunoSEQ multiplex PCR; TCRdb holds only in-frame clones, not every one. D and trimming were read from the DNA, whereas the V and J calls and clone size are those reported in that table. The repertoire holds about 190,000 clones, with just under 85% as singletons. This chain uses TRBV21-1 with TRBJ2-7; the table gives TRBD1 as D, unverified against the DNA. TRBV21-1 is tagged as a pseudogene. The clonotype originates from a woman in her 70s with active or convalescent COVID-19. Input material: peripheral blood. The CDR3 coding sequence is TGTGCCAGCAGTCTTCTGTTGTACAGCAAATCCTACGAGCAGTACTTC. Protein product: CASSLLLYSKSYEQYF.